Detailed here is one TCR beta chain. Its antigen remains unknown. In the naive CD8 group, cells lacked CD45RO and were positively selected for CCR7, so terminally differentiated effector memory CD45RA+ cells were left out. Caucasian adults residing in Nashville, Tennessee made up all the donors. Produced via immunoSEQ multiplex PCR; TCRdb's table is partial and in-frame only. The profile shows about 2,100,000 clones, around 93% of them singletons. The sample belongs to a study of shared clonotypes between healthy human individuals. The germline V gene encodes CDR1 SGHDT and CDR2 YYEEEE. The CDR3 sequence is 14 residues long. V shed 5 bases, J shed 5 bases, and the junction held 7 bases outside the gene matches. Study observations and caveats: The authors expected sequencing depth to affect clonotype sharing among donors. Sorted-subset sequencing was shown by rarefaction to be incomplete despite large depth.

The chain combines TRBV5-6 with TRBJ1-1; TRBD1 matches at 9 bases. The sequence derives from a man between 18 and 29 years old in good health. Some clones in this sample may be carry-over from other donors' samples. Sequenced sample: naive CD8+ T cells from PBMCs. The CDR3 is CASSLQGARTEAFF. The DNA of the CDR3 is TGTGCCAGCAGTCTACAGGGGGCAAGAACTGAAGCTTTCTTT.